This TCR beta chain was sequenced during a study of cytomegalovirus exposure and HLA in healthy donors. General study points: High sensitivity and specificity were reportedly achieved when the classifier diagnosed cytomegalovirus status. Listed as cytomegalovirus-associated were more than 150 TCR beta chains. Some public TCRs appeared in many individuals, while most sequences were rare.

An approximately 120-subject validation cohort, separate from the approximately 720-subject first cohort, supplied the donors. Looked up from germline, CDR1 is MDHEN and CDR2 is SYDVKM. Between the trimmed V and J ends, which lost 2 bases and 4 bases, there was a span of 12 bases. The CDR3 has 14 amino acids. The method was immunoSEQ multiplex PCR; TCRdb's version includes in-frame clones alone and lacks a portion of them. The data contain more than 200,000 clones, roughly 87% of them singletons. With respect to this clone: What it binds is not known.

Sequenced: PBMCs. The gene calls are TRBV28 and TRBJ2-7; D may correspond to TRBD1 or TRBD2 (6 bases each). This sequence was found in a young woman in good health and CMV-seronegative. The CDR3 nucleotides are TGTGCCAGCAGTTTAAGGGGGGTTTGGTACGAGCAGTACTTC. As protein: CASSLRGVWYEQYF.